This T cell receptor (beta chain) was recovered during a study of cytomegalovirus exposure and HLA in healthy donors. This clone was detected a few times. The antigen is not known. The PCR made use of 60 Vbeta and 13 Jbeta primers. The data were produced by immunoSEQ multiplex PCR, yet TCRdb's version contains in-frame clones alone and is incomplete. The sample records 99,000 or so clones, 9.5% to 15% being singletons. V lost 4 bases and J 0 bases, leaving 22 bases between the germline ends. Looked up from germline, CDR1 is LNHDA and CDR2 is SQIVND (reference sequence). This CDR3 comprises 18 residues. Findings and limits, study-wide: Altogether, 170 or so TCR beta chains were recorded as cytomegalovirus-associated. V segments that were indistinguishable, TRBV6-2 and TRBV6-3 among them, were omitted from analysis. In a later analysis, V- and J-gene trimming of beta chains associated with a DCLRE1C missense variant, replicated independently. In a later analysis, common viral pathogens appeared linked to several of the most significant clusters.

This clonotype was sampled from a middle-aged man in good health and CMV-seropositive. The sample taken for sequencing was PBMCs. The chain joins TRBV19 to TRBJ2-7; the D gene is possibly TRBD1 (5 bases). The CDR3 coding sequence is TGTGCCAGTAGTAAAAGCGATATTCAGGGTCTAAGCTCCTACGAGCAGTACTTC. It translates to CASSKSDIQGLSSYEQYF.